Presented here are 27 T cell receptor beta chains from one specimen sequenced in a study of cytomegalovirus exposure and HLA in healthy donors. Primers: 60 Vbeta forward and 13 Jbeta reverse. Produced via immunoSEQ multiplex PCR; TCRdb's table is partial and in-frame only. In the table there are some 150,000 clones, over 60% of which are singletons. Sample: PBMCs. Source of these receptors: a female donor in good health and CMV-seronegative.

The chain recombines TRBV7-3 with TRBJ1-2; tentatively, D is TRBD1 (5 bases). The ends were cut back, 2 bases at V and 6 bases at J, with 10 bases in the middle. The CDR3 covers 13 residues. Per germline, CDR1 SGHTA and CDR2 FQGTGA. The chain's CDR3 is CASSLQGGDGYTF. CDR3 coding DNA: TGTGCCAGCAGCTTACAGGGCGGTGATGGCTACACCTTC.

This chain connects TRBV5-4 to TRBJ1-4, with 7 positions matching TRBD1. Germline V gene data show CDR1 as SGHNT and CDR2 as YYREEE (reference sequence). This CDR3 contains 15 residues. The J segment lost 4 bases and the V segment lost 4 bases, leaving 7 bases of the junction unmatched. The CDR3 DNA follows: TGTGCCAGCAGCCCCAGAGGGGGCGGTAATGAAAAACTGTTTTTT. It is translated as CASSPRGGGNEKLFF.

The chain recombines TRBV29-1 with TRBJ2-1; 10 positions agree with TRBD1. Trimming removed 5 bases from V and 7 bases from J; junction bases left unmatched: 11. Germline CDR1 SQVTM, CDR2 ANQGSEA. The CDR3 sequence is 15 residues long. CDR3 region: CSVPPRTGGRNEQFF. Here the CDR3 DNA reads TGCAGCGTTCCCCCAAGGACAGGGGGGAGGAATGAGCAGTTCTTC.

The J gene is TRBJ1-2, the V gene TRBV28, with D perhaps matching TRBD1 (6 bases). V was pared by 4 bases and J by 3 bases, with 15 bases between. CDR3 length: 15 residues. The germline V gene encodes CDR1 MDHEN and CDR2 SYDVKM. For the CDR3, the DNA is TGTGCCAGCAGTTCGCCAGGGGAGGGCCACTATGGCTACACCTTC. Amino acids: CASSSPGEGHYGYTF.

The V and J genes are TRBV30 and TRBJ1-4; no firm D call. The V gene's germline CDR1 is GTSNPN and CDR2 SVGIG (reference sequence). CDR3 length equals 15 residues. The germline V and J ends were trimmed by 0 bases and 8 bases, with 16 bases remaining between them. The CDR3 nucleotides are TGTGCCTGGAGTGTCAGCCTTCCGAGGGAAGAAAAACTGTTTTTT. Its protein product is CAWSVSLPREEKLFF.

V gene TRBV19 combines with J gene TRBJ1-1; D uncertain. In germline, CDR1 is LNHDA, CDR2 SQIVND (reference sequence). V was clipped by 5 bases and J by 6 bases, with 22 bases between them. The length of the CDR3 is 16 residues. In DNA form, the CDR3 reads TGTGCCAGTAGTCTCCTTCCCGGACTCGGAGAGTCTGAAGCTTTCTTT. Residues: CASSLLPGLGESEAFF.

J is TRBJ1-1 and V is TRBV6-5, with a weak D call TRBD1 (5 bases). Trimming took 7 bases from V and 8 from J, leaving 8 bases between them. There are 10 residues in the CDR3. CDR1 MNHEY and CDR2 SVGAGI come from the germline V gene. CDR3 in DNA: TGTGCCAGCATTAAGGGGGAAGCTTTCTTT. It specifies CASIKGEAFF.

This clone was seen once. The CDR3: CAISEQANYGYTF. The CDR3 bases are TGTGCCATCAGTGAGCAGGCGAACTATGGCTACACCTTC. V usage is TRBV10-3 and J usage is TRBJ1-2, with no clear D. The CDR3 length is 13 residues. Germline lookup yields CDR1 ENHRY and CDR2 SYGVKD. Trimming took off 2 bases at V and 2 bases at J, with 6 bases between the two ends.

This chain links TRBV5-6 with TRBJ1-6; no clear D gene. Germline V gene lookup returns CDR1 SGHDT and CDR2 YYEEEE. V was shortened by 2 bases and J by 7 bases, with 4 bases between the two germline ends. This CDR3 is 12 amino acids long. The CDR3, as DNA: TGTGCCAGCAGCTTCGCGAATTCACCCCTCCACTTT. Protein product: CASSFANSPLHF.

This rearrangement joins TRBV20-1 to TRBJ1-1, with D hard to call. With 2 bases removed from V and 3 bases from J, the gap between germline ends came to 4 bases. The CDR3 consists of 11 residues. In germline, CDR1 is DFQATT, CDR2 SNEGSKA (reference sequence). The CDR3 loop is CSARSDTEAFF. Here the CDR3 DNA reads TGCAGTGCTAGATCGGACACTGAAGCTTTCTTT.

This clone has only one observation. This CDR3 reads CASSQGQGNYNEQFF. The CDR3, as DNA: TGTGCCAGCAGCCAAGGGCAGGGGAATTACAATGAGCAGTTCTTC. The chain combines TRBV4-2 with TRBJ2-1; a possible D gene is TRBD1 (6 bases). CDR1 and CDR2 from the germline V gene are LGHNA and YNFKEQ. Trimming left V 1 base short and J 4 bases short, with 11 bases between. The CDR3 is 15 residues long.

The chain combines TRBV25-1 with TRBJ1-1; 7 positions match TRBD1. Germline CDR1 and CDR2: MGHDK and SYGVNS. Trimming at V came to 6 bases and at J to 2 bases, leaving 6 bases not matched to a gene. The CDR3 has 14 residues. The CDR3 coding sequence is TGTGCCAGCAGAACCGGGACAGATAACACTGAAGCTTTCTTT. Translated: CASRTGTDNTEAFF.

Here the CDR3 DNA reads TGTGCCAGTAGTCGAGGACAGGGCATTGGGTCACCCCTCCACTTT. It codes for CASSRGQGIGSPLHF. The J gene is TRBJ1-6, the V gene TRBV19, with 8 bases lining up with TRBD1. CDR3 length: 15 residues. With 5 bases clipped from V and 10 bases from J, the junction kept 10 bases outside the gene matches. The germline CDR1 and CDR2 sequences are LNHDA and SQIVND (reference sequence).

The gene calls are TRBV4-3 and TRBJ1-5; 7 bases are a match to TRBD1. The CDR3 extends over 15 amino acids. The junction had 6 bases not matched to a gene; V was cut back by 0 bases and J by 7 bases. Germline loops: CDR1 LGHNA, CDR2 YSLEER. The CDR3 DNA sequence: TGCGCCAGCAGCCAAGATGCCGACAGGGACCAGCCCCAGCATTTT. It codes for CASSQDADRDQPQHF.

The chain couples TRBV9 to TRBJ2-3; 13 positions match TRBD2. Germline V gene lookup returns CDR1 SGDLS and CDR2 YYNGEE. The CDR3 runs 17 residues. The junction had 6 bases not matched to a gene; V was cut back by 3 bases and J by 2 bases. The CDR3, as DNA: TGTGCCAGCAGCGCCGCGGGACTAGCGGGAAACACAGATACGCAGTATTTT. It codes for CASSAAGLAGNTDTQYF.

The V and J genes are TRBV7-2 and TRBJ1-5; 11 bases agree with TRBD1. Per germline, CDR1 SGHTA and CDR2 FQGNSA. V was clipped by 5 bases and J by 2 bases; unmatched bases: 2. CDR3 length: 15 residues. The DNA of the CDR3 is TGTGCCAGCAGCCGGACAGGGGGCGGCAATCAGCCCCAGCATTTT. It codes for CASSRTGGGNQPQHF. Full variable domain (rest looked up from reference TRBV7-2 and TRBJ1-5): GAGVSQSPSNKVTEKGKDVELRCDPISGHTALYWYRQSLGQGLEFLIYFQGNSAPDKSGLPSDRFSAERTGGSVSTLTIQRTQQEDSAVYLCASSRTGGGNQPQHFGDGTRLSIL.

This rearrangement joins TRBV5-1 to TRBJ2-2, with D maybe TRBD2 (6 bases). The germline gives CDR1 SGHRS, CDR2 YFSETQ. The CDR3 is 17 amino acids. V was trimmed by 6 bases and J by 4 bases, leaving 22 bases between them. The DNA for the CDR3 is TGCGCCAGCAACTACGGGTCCTCCCAGGGAGGCACCGGGGAGCTGTTTTTT. Translating gives CASNYGSSQGGTGELFF.

The chain uses TRBV7-2 and TRBJ2-1; a weak D match, TRBD2 (5 bases). Deletions cut 1 base from V and 12 bases from J, with 13 bases between. Germline CDR1 and CDR2: SGHTA and FQGNSA. The CDR3 is 13 residues long. The CDR3 nucleotides are TGTGCCAGCAGCTTAGGCCCCCTAGGAGGGCAGTTCTTC. Translating it yields CASSLGPLGGQFF.

This clone was seen only once. The junction does not match germline at one end; this may be a read error. The chain combines TRBV6-1 with TRBJ1-1; 11 bases fit TRBD1. The CDR3 sequence is 14 residues long. Per the germline V gene, CDR1 is MNHNS and CDR2 is SASEGT. The CDR3 here is CASSGQGAGTEAFF. CDR3 nucleotide sequence: TGTGCCAGTAGTGGACAGGGGGCTGGCACTGAAGCTTTCTTT.

The J gene is TRBJ2-7, the V gene TRBV30; TRBD2 agrees at 7 bases. Germline V CDR1 and CDR2: GTSNPN, SVGIG (reference sequence). J was trimmed by 4 bases and V by 3 bases; bases with no gene match: 24. The CDR3 consists of 19 residues. CDR3: CAWRRGGGGSNRGRYEQYF. The CDR3, as DNA: TGTGCCTGGAGGCGCGGGGGTGGCGGGTCCAATCGTGGCAGATACGAGCAGTACTTC.

The rearrangement links TRBV7-3 to TRBJ2-2; weak D call: TRBD2 (5 bases). CDR3 size: 14 residues. The V end lost 3 bases, the J end lost 4 bases, and 9 bases lay between the germline ends. Germline V gene sequence: CDR1 SGHTA, CDR2 FQGTGA. The CDR3 DNA is TGTGCCAGCAGCTTCGGACTCCCCACCGGGGAGCTGTTTTTT. It codes for CASSFGLPTGELFF.

The chain carries TRBV19 and TRBJ2-3; perhaps TRBD1 as D (6 bases). V was shortened by 2 bases and J by 6 bases, with 15 bases between the two germline ends. CDR3 length equals 15 residues. Germline CDR1 and CDR2: LNHDA and SQIVND (reference sequence). In DNA form, the CDR3 reads TGTGCCAGTAGTATAAGACAGGACTCGGGGGATACGCAGTATTTT. Translating it yields CASSIRQDSGDTQYF.

The J gene is TRBJ1-3, the V gene TRBV5-5; D not resolved. CDR3 length equals 17 residues. In germline, CDR1 is SGHKS, CDR2 YYEKEE (reference sequence). Trimming stripped 2 bases from V and 1 base from J, with 16 bases between. CDR3 nucleotide sequence: TGTGCCAGCAGCTTTGGAGCCTACCTTATTTCTGGAAACACCATATATTTT. It is translated as CASSFGAYLISGNTIYF.

V is TRBV7-2 and J is TRBJ2-1; D possibly corresponds to TRBD2 (6 bases). The CDR3 extends over 16 amino acids. CDR1 is SGHTA and CDR2 is FQGNSA in the germline V gene. Trimming pared 4 bases from V and 8 bases from J, leaving 21 bases between. CDR3 in DNA: TGTGCCAGCAGCTCCTCCGGGGGTGTCATGAGCGATGAGCAGTTCTTC. It codes for CASSSSGGVMSDEQFF.

The genes are TRBV2 and TRBJ1-3, with 7 bases that match TRBD1. In germline, CDR1 is SNHLY, CDR2 FYNNEI. With 4 bases clipped from V and 0 bases from J, the junction kept 6 bases outside the gene matches. The CDR3 spans 16 residues. DNA of the CDR3: TGTGCCAGCAGTGCCCTGGGACAGATCTCTGGAAACACCATATATTTT. Translated, it gives CASSALGQISGNTIYF.

The gene calls are TRBV29-1 and TRBJ1-1, with TRBD1 identical over 9 bases. V lost 6 bases, J lost 4 bases, and 9 bases stayed unmatched. The CDR3 spans 14 residues. Germline CDR1 reads SQVTM; CDR2 reads ANQGSEA. CDR3 sequence: CSVANRQGGTEAFF. DNA for the CDR3: TGCAGCGTCGCAAACCGACAGGGGGGCACTGAAGCTTTCTTT.

This clone was recorded a few times. The V and J genes are TRBV28 and TRBJ1-5, with no clear D. The V and J ends lost 5 bases and 7 bases respectively, with 9 bases between them. The germline V gene encodes CDR1 MDHEN and CDR2 SYDVKM. The CDR3 has 12 amino acids. The CDR3 loop is CASSPGGQPQHF. CDR3 nucleotides: TGTGCCAGCAGTCCCGGCGGGCAGCCCCAGCATTTT.